One and the same sample provided the 27 T cell receptor beta chains below, sequenced in a study of monozygotic twins with inflammatory bowel disease. TCRdb re-called the 5' RACE reads; one entry per CDR3 protein, DNA not given. This table holds about 300,000 distinct CDR3 sequences. Sequencing was done on a sample of blood. These receptors all come from a human donor with ulcerative colitis or Crohn's disease, or a healthy co-twin of an affected twin (not recorded which).

The chain joins TRBV9 to TRBJ2-7; TCRdb outputs TRBD2, but without DNA this stays unchecked. The germline V gene has CDR1 SGDLS and CDR2 YYNGEE. The CDR3 length is 14 residues. CDR3 protein: CASTSRVSGDEQYF.

V usage is TRBV5-1 and J usage is TRBJ2-5; the D gene TCRdb calls, TRBD1, cannot be checked with no DNA. CDR3 length: 15 residues. Germline V lookup: CDR1 SGHRS, CDR2 YFSETQ. The CDR3 region is CASSLWGQGRETQYF.

The chain has TRBV20-1 and TRBJ2-7; there is no DNA to check the TCRdb D call of TRBD1. From germline, CDR1 is DFQATT and CDR2 SNEGSKA (reference sequence). This CDR3 comprises 13 residues. The CDR3 reads CRLEPGQPYEQYF.

This chain uses TRBV7-2 with TRBJ2-5; TCRdb picks TRBD1, but there is no DNA to check that call. The CDR3 consists of 15 residues. The germline CDR1 and CDR2 sequences are SGHTA and FQGNSA. CDR3 sequence reads: CASSRRDRMEETQYF.

The V and J genes are TRBV20-1 and TRBJ2-3; TCRdb selects TRBD2, and the lack of DNA leaves this call unchecked. The CDR3 length is 14 residues. The germline CDR1 and CDR2 sequences are DFQATT and SNEGSKA (reference sequence). CDR3 protein: CSARAGGLTDTQYF.

The chain has TRBV6-2 or TRBV6-3 and TRBJ2-7; lacking DNA, the TRBD2 call made by TCRdb goes unchecked. Germline V lookup: CDR1 MNHEY, CDR2 SVGEGT. The CDR3 sequence is 16 residues long. CDR3 amino acids: CASSYSTSGRIYEQYF.

CDR3 region: CASSPVVVGEKLFF. The chain combines TRBV18 with TRBJ1-4. Germline-derived CDR1 and CDR2 are KGHSH and LQKENI. The CDR3 is made up of 14 amino acids.

The V gene is TRBV7-2, the J gene TRBJ2-7; TCRdb's D gene call, TRBD1, goes unchecked for lack of DNA. The CDR3 has 14 amino acids. Germline V gene lookup returns CDR1 SGHTA and CDR2 FQGNSA. The CDR3 is CASGLRDRGREQYF. The whole variable domain, filled in from reference TRBV7-2 and TRBJ2-7, reads GAGVSQSPSNKVTEKGKDVELRCDPISGHTALYWYRQSLGQGLEFLIYFQGNSAPDKSGLPSDRFSAERTGGSVSTLTIQRTQQEDSAVYLCASGLRDRGREQYFGPGTRLTVT.

The chain links TRBV18 to TRBJ2-7; TCRdb picks TRBD1, but there is no DNA to check that call. CDR3 length: 16 amino acids. In germline, CDR1 is KGHSH, CDR2 LQKENI. Here the CDR3 reads CASSTTPGRTGYEQYF.

The chain recombines TRBV24-1 with TRBJ1-2; the D gene TCRdb calls, TRBD1, cannot be checked with no DNA. Germline CDR1 reads KGHDR; CDR2 reads SFDVKD. This CDR3 has 15 amino acids. The CDR3 protein is CATSDPIRGVYGYTF.

The chain joins TRBV20-1 to TRBJ2-1; TCRdb lists TRBD2, though no DNA is available to test this call. This CDR3 is 11 amino acids long. CDR1 and CDR2 from the germline V gene are DFQATT and SNEGSKA (reference sequence). The CDR3 sequence is CSARGGLQQFF.

This sequence joins TRBV7-9 and TRBJ2-7; absent DNA, TCRdb's TRBD1 call cannot be checked. CDR3 size: 16 residues. Germline V gives CDR1 SEHNR, CDR2 FQNEAQ (reference sequence). Here the CDR3 reads CASSLRSSGTDYEQYF. The whole variable domain, remainder taken from reference TRBV7-9 and TRBJ2-7, is DTGVSQNPRHKITKRGQNVTFRCDPISEHNRLYWYRQTLGQGPEFLTYFQNEAQLEKSRLLSDRFSAERPKGSFSTLEIQRTEQGDSAMYLCASSLRSSGTDYEQYFGPGTRLTVT.

The gene calls are TRBV20-1 and TRBJ2-3; lacking DNA, the TRBD1 call made by TCRdb goes unchecked. The CDR3 has 14 amino acids. The V gene's germline CDR1 is DFQATT and CDR2 SNEGSKA (reference sequence). CDR3 in amino acids: CSARLGGGTDTQYF.

This rearrangement joins TRBV7-2 to TRBJ1-6. This CDR3 has 13 residues. In germline, CDR1 is SGHTA, CDR2 FQGNSA. CDR3 sequence reads: CASTIQSNSPLHF.

V usage is TRBV3-1 and J usage is TRBJ1-5; the TCRdb call, TRBD1, lacks DNA for checking. This CDR3 spans 15 amino acids. Germline loops: CDR1 LGHDT, CDR2 YNNKEL (reference sequence). This CDR3 reads CASSQDRGSNQPQHF.

The chain links TRBV28 to TRBJ2-7; TCRdb outputs TRBD1, but without DNA this stays unchecked. Germline V gene lookup returns CDR1 MDHEN and CDR2 SYDVKM. This CDR3 is built from 11 residues. CDR3 residues: CAGGTAYEQYF.

This chain uses TRBV6-1 with TRBJ2-2; absent DNA, TCRdb's TRBD1 call cannot be checked. This CDR3 has 18 residues. Germline assignment: CDR1 MNHNS and CDR2 SASEGT. The CDR3 protein is CASSPMYPGQGGSGELFF.

The chain employs TRBV29-1 and TRBJ1-3. CDR1 and CDR2 (germline): SQVTM, ANQGSEA. This CDR3 region has 12 residues. This chain's CDR3 is CSVLVPGNTIYF.

The chain recombines TRBV11-2 with TRBJ2-7; TCRdb calls TRBD1, which cannot be checked without DNA. CDR1 SGHAT and CDR2 FQNNGV come from the germline V gene. This CDR3 is built from 14 residues. The CDR3 spells CASSPGTGVGEQYF.

The chain recombines TRBV5-1 with TRBJ1-4; TCRdb indicates TRBD1, and absent DNA this call remains unverified. This CDR3 is 16 amino acids long. Germline V gives CDR1 SGHRS, CDR2 YFSETQ. CDR3 loop: CASSSAGTSGPEKLFF.

The chain uses TRBV7-8 and TRBJ2-7; TCRdb names TRBD1, which stays unverified in the absence of DNA. Germline loops: CDR1 SGHVS, CDR2 FQNEAQ. The CDR3 covers 15 residues. The CDR3 is CASNPGGTGVYEQYF.

The V and J genes are TRBV12-3 or TRBV12-4 and TRBJ1-1; TCRdb outputs TRBD1, but without DNA this stays unchecked. The CDR3 loop spans 15 amino acids. The CDR3 loop reads CASSFSGGRRANAFF.

V usage is TRBV3-1 and J usage is TRBJ1-1. This CDR3 region has 14 residues. CDR1 is LGHDT, CDR2 YNNKEL, per germline (reference sequence). CDR3: CASSQGRWETEAFF.

The V and J genes are TRBV27 and TRBJ1-5; there is no DNA to check the TCRdb D call of TRBD1. The germline V gene has CDR1 MNHEY and CDR2 SMNVEV (reference sequence). The CDR3 spans 15 residues. The CDR3 is CASSLGGWSNQPQHF.

V gene TRBV5-1 combines with J gene TRBJ1-6. Germline CDR1 SGHRS, CDR2 YFSETQ. The CDR3 has 13 residues. The CDR3 is CASSLSYNSPLHF.

This chain joins TRBV12-3 or TRBV12-4 and TRBJ1-2. The CDR3 totals 13 residues. CDR3: CASRGITPYGYTF.

The chain is built from TRBV28 and TRBJ2-7. This CDR3 region has 14 residues. The germline V gene encodes CDR1 MDHEN and CDR2 SYDVKM. CDR3 loop: CASSHTYNLGEQYF.